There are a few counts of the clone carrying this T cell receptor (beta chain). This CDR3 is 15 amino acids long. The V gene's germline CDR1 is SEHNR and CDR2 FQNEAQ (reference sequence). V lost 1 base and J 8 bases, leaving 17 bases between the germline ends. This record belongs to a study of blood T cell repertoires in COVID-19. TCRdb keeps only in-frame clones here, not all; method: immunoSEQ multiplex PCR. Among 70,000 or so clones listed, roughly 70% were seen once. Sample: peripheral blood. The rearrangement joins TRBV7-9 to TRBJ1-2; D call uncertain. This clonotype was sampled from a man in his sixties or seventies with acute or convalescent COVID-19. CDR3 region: CASSLEDGGVRGYTF. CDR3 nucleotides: TGTGCCAGCAGCTTAGAAGACGGTGGAGTGCGAGGCTACACCTTC. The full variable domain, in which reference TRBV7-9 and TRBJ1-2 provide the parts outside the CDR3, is DTGVSQNPRHKITKRGQNVTFRCDPISEHNRLYWYRQTLGQGPEFLTYFQNEAQLEKSRLLSDRFSAERPKGSFSTLEIQRTEQGDSAMYLCASSLEDGGVRGYTFGSGTRLTVV.